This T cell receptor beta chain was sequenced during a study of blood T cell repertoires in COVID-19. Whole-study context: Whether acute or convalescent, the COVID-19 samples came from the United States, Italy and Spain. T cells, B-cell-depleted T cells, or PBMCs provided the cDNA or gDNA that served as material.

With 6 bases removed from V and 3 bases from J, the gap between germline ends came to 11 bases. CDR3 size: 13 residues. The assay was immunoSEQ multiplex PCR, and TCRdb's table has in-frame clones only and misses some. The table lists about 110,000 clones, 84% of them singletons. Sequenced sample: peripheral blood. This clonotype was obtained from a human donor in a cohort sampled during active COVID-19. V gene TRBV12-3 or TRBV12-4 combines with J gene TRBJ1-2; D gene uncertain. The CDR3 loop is CASSTRPHYGYTF. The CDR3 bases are TGTGCCAGCAGCACGAGGCCGCACTATGGCTACACCTTC.